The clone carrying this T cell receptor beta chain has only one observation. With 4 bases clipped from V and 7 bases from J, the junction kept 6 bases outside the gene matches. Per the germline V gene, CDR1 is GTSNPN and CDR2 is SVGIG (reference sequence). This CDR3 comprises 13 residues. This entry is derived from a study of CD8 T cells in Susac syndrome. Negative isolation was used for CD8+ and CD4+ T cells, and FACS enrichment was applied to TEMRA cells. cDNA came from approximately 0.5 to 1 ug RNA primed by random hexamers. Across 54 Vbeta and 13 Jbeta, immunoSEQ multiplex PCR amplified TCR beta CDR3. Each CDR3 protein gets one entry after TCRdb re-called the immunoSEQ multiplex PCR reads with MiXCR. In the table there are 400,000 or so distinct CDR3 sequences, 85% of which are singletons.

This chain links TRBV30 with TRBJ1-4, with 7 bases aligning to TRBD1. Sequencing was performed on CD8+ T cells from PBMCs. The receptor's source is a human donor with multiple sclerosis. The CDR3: CAWTGTAREKLFF. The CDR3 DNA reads TGTGCCTGGACGGGGACAGCCCGTGAAAAACTGTTTTTT.